The 3 T cell receptor beta chains listed next were all sequenced from one sample in a study of blood T cell repertoires in COVID-19. This table comes from immunoSEQ multiplex PCR, and its TCRdb copy is limited to in-frame clones, with some not included. Of about 160,000 clones in the sample, 65% to 85% were seen once. Sample: PBMCs or T cells enriched from blood (not recorded which). These TCRs come from a woman in her forties with acute COVID-19.

The chain employs TRBV7-3 and TRBJ2-1, with a possible D match to TRBD2 (5 bases). CDR3 length: 12 amino acids. Looked up from germline, CDR1 is SGHTA and CDR2 is FQGTGA. Trimming removed 5 bases from V and 10 bases from J, with 12 bases in between. CDR3 nucleotide sequence: TGTGCCAGCAGCCGGGCCGGGGAGGAGCAGTTCTTC. Its protein is CASSRAGEEQFF.

This chain connects TRBV11-2 to TRBJ2-1, with D possibly TRBD2 on 7 matching bases. The CDR3 has 14 amino acids. Germline CDR1 reads SGHAT; CDR2 reads FQNNGV. Trimming removed 4 bases at V and 9 bases at J, with 16 bases between. For the CDR3, the DNA is TGTGCCAGCAGCTCTGTCCGCGGGGGCGGTGAGCAGTTCTTC. Translating it yields CASSSVRGGGEQFF.

CDR3 protein: CASSGLREGRNEQFF. In DNA, the CDR3 is TGTGCCAGCTCGGGTCTGCGGGAGGGCCGTAATGAGCAGTTCTTC. The rearrangement uses TRBV6-5 and TRBJ2-1; 9 bases agree with TRBD2. The germline CDR1 and CDR2 sequences are MNHEY and SVGAGI. This CDR3 is built from 15 residues. Trimming took 8 bases from V and 7 from J; bases not matched to a gene: 12.